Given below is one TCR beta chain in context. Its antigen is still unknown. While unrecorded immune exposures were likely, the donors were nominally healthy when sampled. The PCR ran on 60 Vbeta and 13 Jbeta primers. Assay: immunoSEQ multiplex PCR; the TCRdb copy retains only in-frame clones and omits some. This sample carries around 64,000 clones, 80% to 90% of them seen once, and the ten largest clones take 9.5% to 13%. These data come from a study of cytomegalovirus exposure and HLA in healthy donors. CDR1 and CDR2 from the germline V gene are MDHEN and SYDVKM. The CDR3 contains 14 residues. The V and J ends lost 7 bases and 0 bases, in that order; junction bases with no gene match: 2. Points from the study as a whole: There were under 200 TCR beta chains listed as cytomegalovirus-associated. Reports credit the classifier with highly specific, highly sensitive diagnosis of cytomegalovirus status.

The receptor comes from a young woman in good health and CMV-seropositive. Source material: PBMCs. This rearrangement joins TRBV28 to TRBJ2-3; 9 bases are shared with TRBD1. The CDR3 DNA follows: TGTGCCAGCACCGGACAGGGGAGCACAGATACGCAGTATTTT. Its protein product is CASTGQGSTDTQYF. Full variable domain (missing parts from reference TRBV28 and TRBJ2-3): DVKVTQSSRYLVKRTGEKVFLECVQDMDHENMFWYRQDPGLGLRLIYFSYDVKMKEKGDIPEGYSVSREKKERFSLILESASTNQTSMYLCASTGQGSTDTQYFGPGTRLTVL.